These T cell receptor beta chains were read from a single sample in a study of vaccination effects on CD4 cells after COVID-19. Sequenced by immunoSEQ multiplex PCR; TCRdb stores in-frame clones only, minus some. The data contain about 41,000 clones, around 67% of them singletons. These receptors have no known antigen. This material consisted of CD4+ T cells from PBMCs cultured with HCoV-OC43 spike peptides, taken before COVID-19 vaccination. The receptors here all came from a human donor who received a COVID-19 vaccine. Both conserved end residues are part of each CDR3. Each record gives: D gene, V gene, J gene, clone size, CDR3 DNA, CDR3 protein. A D gene is named only where the DNA matches it firmly. The size entry is marked missing in some rows and otherwise reads once, few, many or a size class.

>NA|TRBV7-9|TRBJ1-2|NA
TGTGCCAGCAGCTCGCAAAAGAGGGGCTACACCTTC
CASSSQKRGYTF
>TRBD1|TRBV9|TRBJ2-5|NA
TGTGCCAGCAGCCGTCAGACAGGGGGCCAAGAGACCCAGTACTTC
CASSRQTGGQETQYF
>NA|TRBV4-1|TRBJ1-2|NA
TGCGCCAGCAGCCAAGCCCGGGACACCTATCAAGGCTACACCTTC
CASSQARDTYQGYTF
>TRBD2|TRBV28|TRBJ2-3|NA
TGTGCCAGCAGGGGGCGGGGGAAAGGCACAGATACGCAGTATTTT
CASRGRGKGTDTQYF
>TRBD1|TRBV20-1|TRBJ1-1|NA
TGCAGTGCTAGTAGTTTGGGGACAGGGTTTGGAACTGAAGCTTTCTTT
CSASSLGTGFGTEAFF
>NA|TRBV6-5|TRBJ2-7|NA
TGTGCCAGCAGTTCAGTTCACGAGCAGTACTTC
CASSSVHEQYF
>NA|TRBV27|TRBJ2-1|NA
TGTGCCAGCAGTTTATCAGGAGGGGACTTTATCATCAATGAGCAGTTCTTC
CASSLSGGDFIINEQFF
>TRBD1|TRBV9|TRBJ2-7|NA
TGTGCCAGCAGCGAACAGGGACAGGGGGCCAACGAGCAGTACTTC
CASSEQGQGANEQYF
>NA|TRBV11-2|TRBJ1-1|NA
TGTGCCAGCAGCTTAGATTGGTTGAACACTGAAGCTTTCTTT
CASSLDWLNTEAFF
>NA|TRBV7-2|TRBJ1-5|few
TGTGCCAGCAGCCCGAGGACGGGCAATCAGCCCCAGCATTTT
CASSPRTGNQPQHF
>NA|TRBV6-5|TRBJ2-4|NA
TGTGCCAGCAGTTATTCAGGTGGGATAGCCAAAAACATTCAGTACTTC
CASSYSGGIAKNIQYF
>NA|TRBV6-6|TRBJ1-2|NA
TGTGCCAGCAGTTACTCGAGGTCTGGGAGAGATAGCTACACCTTC
CASSYSRSGRDSYTF
>NA|TRBV4-1|TRBJ1-4|NA
TGCGCCAGCAGCCAAGATCGGTCAGGGGTCAATGAAAAACTGTTTTTT
CASSQDRSGVNEKLFF
>NA|TRBV10-3|TRBJ1-6|NA
TGTGCCATCAGTGGAGGAGGGTTTAATTCACCCCTCCACTTT
CAISGGGFNSPLHF
>TRBD1|TRBV6-2/TRBV6-3|TRBJ1-4|NA
TGTGCCAGCAGCCGTGGGGACAGGACAACTAATGAAAAACTGTTTTTT
CASSRGDRTTNEKLFF
>NA|TRBV4-3|TRBJ1-2|NA
TGCGCCAGCAGCCAAGATCGTTTACCGGGTGGCTACACCTTC
CASSQDRLPGGYTF
>TRBD1|TRBV10-3|TRBJ1-5|NA
TGTGCCATCTCGGAGACAGGGAATGACAATCAGCCCCAGCATTTT
CAISETGNDNQPQHF
>NA|TRBV6-2/TRBV6-3|TRBJ2-1|NA
TGTGCCAGCAGTCGACTAGTCCGTCACAATGAGCAGTTCTTC
CASSRLVRHNEQFF
>NA|TRBV10-2|TRBJ1-1|NA
TGCGCCAGCAGAAGCCGTATGAACACTGAAGCTTTCTTT
CASRSRMNTEAFF
>NA|TRBV4-1|TRBJ2-1|NA
TGCGCCAGCAGCCAAGTCATGAACAATGAGCAGTTCTTC
CASSQVMNNEQFF